This T cell receptor (beta chain) originates from a study of cytomegalovirus exposure and HLA in healthy donors. As regards this clone: What it binds is not known.

60 Vbeta and 13 Jbeta primers were used in PCR. The protocol was immunoSEQ multiplex PCR, while the TCRdb copy is restricted to in-frame clones and leaves out a portion. The profile shows around 180,000 clones, roughly 85% of them singletons. General observations from the study: Per a prior analysis, the majority of TCR beta V segments were productive roughly 87% or roughly 30% of the time.

This receptor was taken from a woman aged 35 to 49 in good health and CMV-seronegative. The sequenced sample consisted of PBMCs.

CDR3 DNA sequence: TGTGCCAGCAGCATTAGCGGGGGGGAGTACGAGCAGTACTTC. Amino acid sequence: CASSISGGEYEQYF. The rearrangement joins TRBV7-9 to TRBJ2-7, with 11 bases lining up with TRBD2. Losses at the gene ends were 5 bases for V and 4 bases for J; bases not matched to a gene: 4. This CDR3 contains 14 residues. Germline CDR1 and CDR2: SEHNR and FQNEAQ (reference sequence).